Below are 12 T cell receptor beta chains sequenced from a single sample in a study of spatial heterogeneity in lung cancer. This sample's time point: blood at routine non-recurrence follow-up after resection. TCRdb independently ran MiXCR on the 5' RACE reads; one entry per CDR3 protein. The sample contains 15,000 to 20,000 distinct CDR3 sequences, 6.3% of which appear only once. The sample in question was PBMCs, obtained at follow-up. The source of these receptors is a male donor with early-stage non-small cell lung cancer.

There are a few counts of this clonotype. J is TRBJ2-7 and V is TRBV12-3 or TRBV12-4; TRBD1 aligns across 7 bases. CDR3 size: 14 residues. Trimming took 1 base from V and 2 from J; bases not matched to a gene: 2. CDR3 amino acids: CASSLGDRAYEQYF. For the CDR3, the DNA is TGTGCCAGCAGTTTAGGGGACAGAGCCTACGAGCAGTACTTC.

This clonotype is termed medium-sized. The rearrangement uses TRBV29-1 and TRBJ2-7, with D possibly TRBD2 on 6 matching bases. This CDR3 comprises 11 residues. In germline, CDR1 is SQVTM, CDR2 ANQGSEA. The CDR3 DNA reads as TGCACCTCTTCATGGGGGGACGAGCAGTACTTC. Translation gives CTSSWGDEQYF.

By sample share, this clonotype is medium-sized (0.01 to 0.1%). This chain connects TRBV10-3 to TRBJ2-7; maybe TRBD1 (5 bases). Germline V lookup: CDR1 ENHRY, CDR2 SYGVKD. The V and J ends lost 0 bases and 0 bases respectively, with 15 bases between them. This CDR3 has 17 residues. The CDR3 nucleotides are TGTGCCATCAGTGAGTCGTTCTTGACAGCAAGCTCCTACGAGCAGTACTTC. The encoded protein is CAISESFLTASSYEQYF.

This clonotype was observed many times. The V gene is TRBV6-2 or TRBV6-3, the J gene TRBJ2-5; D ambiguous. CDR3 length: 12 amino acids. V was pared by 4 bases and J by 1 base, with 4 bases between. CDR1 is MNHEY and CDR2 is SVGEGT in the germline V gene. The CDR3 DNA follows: TGTGCCAGCAGTTGGACCCAAGAGACCCAGTACTTC. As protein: CASSWTQETQYF.

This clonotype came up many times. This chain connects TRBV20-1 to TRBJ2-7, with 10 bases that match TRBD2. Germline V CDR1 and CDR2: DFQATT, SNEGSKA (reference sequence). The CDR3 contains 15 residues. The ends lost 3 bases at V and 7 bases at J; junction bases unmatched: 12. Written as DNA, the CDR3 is TGCAGTGCTAGCTTCTCTAGCGGGGGAGATCGGGAGCAGTACTTC. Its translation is CSASFSSGGDREQYF.

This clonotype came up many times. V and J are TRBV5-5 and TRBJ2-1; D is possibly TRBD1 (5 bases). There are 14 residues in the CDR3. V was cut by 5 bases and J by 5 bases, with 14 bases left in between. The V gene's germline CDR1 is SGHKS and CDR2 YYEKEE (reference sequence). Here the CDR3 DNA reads TGTGCCAGCAGGCTAGGCCTAGGGGACAATGAGCAGTTCTTC. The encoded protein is CASRLGLGDNEQFF.

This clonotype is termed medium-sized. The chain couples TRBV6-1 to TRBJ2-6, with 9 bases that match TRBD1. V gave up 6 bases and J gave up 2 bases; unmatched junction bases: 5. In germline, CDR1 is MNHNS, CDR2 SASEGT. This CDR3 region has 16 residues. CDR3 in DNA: TGTGCCAGCAGCATACAGGGGGCCCCTGGGGCCAACGTCCTGACTTTC. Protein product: CASSIQGAPGANVLTF.

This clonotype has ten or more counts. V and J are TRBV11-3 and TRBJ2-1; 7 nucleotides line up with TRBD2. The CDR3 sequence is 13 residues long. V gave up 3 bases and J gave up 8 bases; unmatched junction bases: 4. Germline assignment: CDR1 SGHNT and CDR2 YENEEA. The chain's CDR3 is CASSFGLVDEQFF. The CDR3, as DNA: TGTGCCAGCAGCTTCGGACTAGTCGATGAGCAGTTCTTC.

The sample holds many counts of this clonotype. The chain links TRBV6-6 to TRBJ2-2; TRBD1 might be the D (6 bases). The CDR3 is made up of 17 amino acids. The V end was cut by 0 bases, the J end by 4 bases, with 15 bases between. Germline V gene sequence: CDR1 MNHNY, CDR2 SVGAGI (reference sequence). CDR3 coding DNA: TGTGCCAGCAGTTACTCGATAATCCAGGGGCCCACCGGGGAGCTGTTTTTT. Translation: CASSYSIIQGPTGELFF.

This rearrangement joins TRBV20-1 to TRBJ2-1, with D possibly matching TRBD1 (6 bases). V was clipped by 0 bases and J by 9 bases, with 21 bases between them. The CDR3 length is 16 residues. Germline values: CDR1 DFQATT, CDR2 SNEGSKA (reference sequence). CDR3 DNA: TGCAGTGCTAGAGATCCAAACAAAGGCAGAGGGGGTGAGCAGTTCTTC. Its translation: CSARDPNKGRGGEQFF.

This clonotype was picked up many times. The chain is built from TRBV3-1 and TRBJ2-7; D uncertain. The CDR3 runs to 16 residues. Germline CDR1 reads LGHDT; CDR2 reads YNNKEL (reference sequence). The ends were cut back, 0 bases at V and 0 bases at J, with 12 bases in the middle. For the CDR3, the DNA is TGTGCCAGCAGCCAAGACCCCTGGGCTCTCTCCTACGAGCAGTACTTC. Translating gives CASSQDPWALSYEQYF.

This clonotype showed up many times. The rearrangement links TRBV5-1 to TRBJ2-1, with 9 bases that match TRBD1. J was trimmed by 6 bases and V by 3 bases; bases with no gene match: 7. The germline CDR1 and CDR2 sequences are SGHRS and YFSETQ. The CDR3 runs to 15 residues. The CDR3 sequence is CASSSGDRARNEQFF. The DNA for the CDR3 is TGCGCCAGCAGCTCCGGGGACAGGGCTCGCAATGAGCAGTTCTTC. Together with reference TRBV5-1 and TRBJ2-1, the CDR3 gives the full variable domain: KAGVTQTPRYLIKTRGQQVTLSCSPISGHRSVSWYQQTPGQGLQFLFEYFSETQRNKGNFPGRFSGRQFSNSRSEMNVSTLELGDSALYLCASSSGDRARNEQFFGPGTRLTVL.